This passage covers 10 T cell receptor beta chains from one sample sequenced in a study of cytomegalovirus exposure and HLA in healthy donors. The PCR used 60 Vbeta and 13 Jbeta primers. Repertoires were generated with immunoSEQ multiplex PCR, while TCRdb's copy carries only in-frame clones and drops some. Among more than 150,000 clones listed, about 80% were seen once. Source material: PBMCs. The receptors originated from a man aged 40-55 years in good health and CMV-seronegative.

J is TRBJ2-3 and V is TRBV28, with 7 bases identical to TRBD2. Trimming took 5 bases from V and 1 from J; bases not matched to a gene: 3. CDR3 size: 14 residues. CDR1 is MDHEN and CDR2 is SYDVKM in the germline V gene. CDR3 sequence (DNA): TGTGCCAGCAGTGACGCGGGGGGCACAGATACGCAGTATTTT. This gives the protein CASSDAGGTDTQYF.

CDR3 nucleotides: TGTGCCAGCAGTTCCCGGGGGGGGGCCGGGGAGACCCAGTACTTC. It codes for CASSSRGGAGETQYF. The chain uses TRBV6-6 and TRBJ2-5, with TRBD2 identical over 8 bases. The V gene's germline CDR1 is MNHNY and CDR2 SVGAGI (reference sequence). The junction had 9 bases not matched to a gene; V was cut back by 4 bases and J by 5 bases. CDR3 size: 15 residues.

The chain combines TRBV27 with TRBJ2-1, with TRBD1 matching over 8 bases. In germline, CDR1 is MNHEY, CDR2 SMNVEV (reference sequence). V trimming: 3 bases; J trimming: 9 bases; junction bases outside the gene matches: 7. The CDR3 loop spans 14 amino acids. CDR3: CASSLGRGRGEQFF. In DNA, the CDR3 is TGTGCCAGCAGTTTGGGCAGGGGGCGCGGTGAGCAGTTCTTC.

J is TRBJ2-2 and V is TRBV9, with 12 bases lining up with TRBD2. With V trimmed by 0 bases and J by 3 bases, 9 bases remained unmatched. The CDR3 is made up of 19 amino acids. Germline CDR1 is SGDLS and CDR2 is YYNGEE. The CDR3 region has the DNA TGTGCCAGCAGCGTAGGTTCGCTAGCGGGAGGGCGCGACACCGGGGAGCTGTTTTTT. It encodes CASSVGSLAGGRDTGELFF.

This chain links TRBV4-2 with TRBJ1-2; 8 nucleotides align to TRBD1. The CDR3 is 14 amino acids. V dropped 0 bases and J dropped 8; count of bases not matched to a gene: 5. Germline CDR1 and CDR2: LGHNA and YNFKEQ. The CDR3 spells CASSQDRGDRGYTF. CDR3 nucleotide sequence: TGTGCCAGCAGCCAAGACCGGGGGGACAGGGGCTACACCTTC.

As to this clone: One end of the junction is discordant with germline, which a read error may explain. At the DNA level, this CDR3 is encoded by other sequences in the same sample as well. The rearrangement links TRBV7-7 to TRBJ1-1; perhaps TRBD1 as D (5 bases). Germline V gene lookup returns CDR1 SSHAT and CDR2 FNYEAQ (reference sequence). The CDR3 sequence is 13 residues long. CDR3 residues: CASSLDRNTEAFF. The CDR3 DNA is TGTGCTAGCAGCTTAGACAGGAACACTGAAGCTTTCTTT. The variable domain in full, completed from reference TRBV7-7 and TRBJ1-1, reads GAGVSQSPRYKVTKRGQDVTLRCDPISSHATLYWYQQALGQGPEFLTYFNYEAQPDKSGLPSDRFSAERPEGSISTLTIQRTEQRDSAMYRCASSLDRNTEAFFGQGTRLTVV.

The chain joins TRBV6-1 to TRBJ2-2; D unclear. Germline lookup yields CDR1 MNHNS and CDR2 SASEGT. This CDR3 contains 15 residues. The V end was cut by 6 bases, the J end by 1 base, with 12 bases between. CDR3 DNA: TGTGCCAGCAGGTCCCGGGTGGTGAACACCGGGGAGCTGTTTTTT. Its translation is CASRSRVVNTGELFF.

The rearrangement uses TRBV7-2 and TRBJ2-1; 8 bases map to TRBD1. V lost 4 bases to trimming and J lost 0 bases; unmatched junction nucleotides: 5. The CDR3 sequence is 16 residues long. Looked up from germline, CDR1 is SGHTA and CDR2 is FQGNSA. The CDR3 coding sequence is TGTGCCAGCAGCTCCAGGGGGCGAGGCTCCTACAATGAGCAGTTCTTC. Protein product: CASSSRGRGSYNEQFF.

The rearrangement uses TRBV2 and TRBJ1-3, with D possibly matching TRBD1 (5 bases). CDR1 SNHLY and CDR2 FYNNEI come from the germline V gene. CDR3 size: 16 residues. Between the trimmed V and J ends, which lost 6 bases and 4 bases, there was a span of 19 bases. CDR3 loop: CASRETEWRLGNTIYF. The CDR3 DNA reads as TGTGCCAGCAGGGAGACAGAGTGGAGACTCGGAAACACCATATATTTT.

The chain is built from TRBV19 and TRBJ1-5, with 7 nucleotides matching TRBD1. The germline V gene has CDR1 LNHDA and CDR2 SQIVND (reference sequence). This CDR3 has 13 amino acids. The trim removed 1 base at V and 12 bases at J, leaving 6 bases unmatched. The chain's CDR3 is CASSIGVHRGQHF. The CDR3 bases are TGTGCCAGTAGTATAGGGGTCCACAGGGGCCAGCATTTT.